One and the same sample provided the 20 T cell receptor beta chains below, sequenced in a study of shared clonotypes between healthy human individuals. Libraries were prepared by immunoSEQ multiplex PCR; TCRdb keeps only in-frame clonotypes and omits some of them. The sample has more than 2,000,000 clones, over 90% seen once. Material: naive CD4+ T cells from PBMCs. Subset indicated: CD45RA+ positively selected. These receptors were collected from a man between 18 and 29 years old in good health. Some clones in this sample may be carry-over from other donors' samples.

The chain combines TRBV7-9 with TRBJ1-1; maybe TRBD1 (5 bases). Germline V gives CDR1 SEHNR, CDR2 FQNEAQ (reference sequence). The length of the CDR3 is 14 residues. Trimming removed 8 bases from V and 0 bases from J, with 13 bases in between. In DNA form, the CDR3 reads TGTGCCAGCCTCCAGGGCAATGTGAACACTGAAGCTTTCTTT. Protein product: CASLQGNVNTEAFF. The whole variable domain, filled in from reference TRBV7-9 and TRBJ1-1, reads DTGVSQNPRHKITKRGQNVTFRCDPISEHNRLYWYRQTLGQGPEFLTYFQNEAQLEKSRLLSDRFSAERPKGSFSTLEIQRTEQGDSAMYLCASLQGNVNTEAFFGQGTRLTVV.

The CDR3 here is CASRPYRGSNQPQHF. In DNA, the CDR3 is TGTGCCAGTAGACCGTACAGGGGCTCAAATCAGCCCCAGCATTTT. The genes are TRBV19 and TRBJ1-5; 7 positions match TRBD1. This CDR3 spans 15 amino acids. Germline assignment: CDR1 LNHDA and CDR2 SQIVND (reference sequence). The trim removed 6 bases at V and 4 bases at J, leaving 9 bases unmatched.

Here the CDR3 reads CAWSSNRDVSYEQYF. CDR3 DNA: TGTGCCTGGAGTTCCAACCGGGACGTGAGCTACGAGCAGTACTTC. The chain links TRBV30 to TRBJ2-7, with D perhaps given as TRBD1 or TRBD2 (5 bases each). This CDR3 is 15 amino acids long. Germline CDR1 GTSNPN, CDR2 SVGIG (reference sequence). V lost 2 bases and J 3 bases, leaving 17 bases between the germline ends.

V and J are TRBV1 and TRBJ1-2; the table's D call, TRBD1, has no DNA check behind it. TRBV1 is shown as a pseudogene. CDR3 length: 16 amino acids. CDR3 nucleotide sequence: TGCACCAGCAGCCTTTCAAAGGACAGGCCGTCGAATGGCTACACCTTC. Amino acid sequence: CTSSLSKDRPSNGYTF.

The V call is TRBV16, the J call TRBJ2-1; 10 nucleotides align to TRBD1. Germline V lookup: CDR1 KGHSY, CDR2 FQNENV. This CDR3 comprises 17 residues. V trimming: 2 bases; J trimming: 5 bases; junction bases outside the gene matches: 9. The CDR3 region has the DNA TGTGCCAGCAGCCAACCGTCCCGGGACAGGGGTCACAATGAGCAGTTCTTC. Protein product: CASSQPSRDRGHNEQFF.

This chain links TRBV5-6 with TRBJ1-2; D gene ambiguous. The CDR3 is 13 residues long. Trimming removed 1 base from V and 7 bases from J, with 11 bases in between. Germline assignment: CDR1 SGHDT and CDR2 YYEEEE. CDR3 loop: CASSLWATSGYTF. Written as DNA, the CDR3 is TGTGCCAGCAGCTTGTGGGCGACCAGTGGCTACACCTTC.

This chain connects TRBV5-1 to TRBJ1-2, with D unresolved. CDR1 is SGHRS and CDR2 is YFSETQ in the germline V gene. The V gene lost 1 base and the J gene lost 8 bases, with 12 bases spanning the gap. The CDR3 extends over 13 amino acids. Written as DNA, the CDR3 is TGCGCCAGCAGCTTGACCTCCTCTGGAGGCTACACCTTC. Its protein product is CASSLTSSGGYTF.

This chain uses TRBV5-6 with TRBJ2-7; possible D gene TRBD2, 6 bases. The CDR3 totals 15 residues. Germline assignment: CDR1 SGHDT and CDR2 YYEEEE. V was shortened by 4 bases and J by 0 bases, with 14 bases between the two germline ends. The CDR3 DNA reads as TGTGCCAGCAGCCTTCAGCGGGCCATCTCCTACGAGCAGTACTTC. Its protein is CASSLQRAISYEQYF. Using reference TRBV5-6 and TRBJ2-7 for the parts outside the CDR3, the full variable domain is DAGVTQSPTHLIKTRGQQVTLRCSPKSGHDTVSWYQQALGQGPQFIFQYYEEEERQRGNFPDRFSGHQFPNYSSELNVNALLLGDSALYLCASSLQRAISYEQYFGPGTRLTVT.

Worth noting for this clone: The sample holds other DNA sequences that translate to the same CDR3. The V gene is TRBV7-2, the J gene TRBJ2-5; D is undetermined. Germline CDR1 and CDR2: SGHTA and FQGNSA. The CDR3 loop spans 12 amino acids. V was trimmed by 0 bases and J by 5 bases, leaving 4 bases between them. The CDR3 sequence is CASSLAGETQYF. The CDR3, as DNA: TGTGCCAGCAGCTTAGCAGGGGAGACCCAGTACTTC.

The rearrangement uses TRBV6-1 and TRBJ2-5; the D call may be TRBD1 or TRBD2 (5 bases each). The CDR3 extends over 15 amino acids. Germline CDR1 MNHNS, CDR2 SASEGT. Trimming took off 0 bases at V and 5 bases at J, with 13 bases between the two ends. For the CDR3, the DNA is TGTGCCAGCAGTGAAGCGGGGGAATTTAGGGAGACCCAGTACTTC. It codes for CASSEAGEFRETQYF.

V is TRBV6-6 and J is TRBJ2-7; either TRBD1 or TRBD2 may supply D (5 bases each). Trimming removed 6 bases from V and 5 bases from J, with 14 bases in between. From germline, CDR1 is MNHNY and CDR2 SVGAGI (reference sequence). The CDR3 length is 13 residues. CDR3 sequence reads: CASRRLLGDEQYF. In DNA, the CDR3 is TGTGCCAGCAGGCGGTTATTGGGGGACGAGCAGTACTTC.

About this clone: The same CDR3 can be traced to other DNA sequences in this sample. The rearrangement joins TRBV19 to TRBJ1-2, with no clear D. The V gene's germline CDR1 is LNHDA and CDR2 SQIVND (reference sequence). V lost 1 base and J 4 bases, leaving 7 bases between the germline ends. The CDR3 is made up of 13 amino acids. This CDR3 reads CASSIGRSYGYTF. CDR3 coding DNA: TGTGCCAGTAGTATAGGGCGGAGCTATGGCTACACCTTC.

Here the CDR3 DNA reads TGTGCCAGCAGTGAAGCCAATTCAAATCAGCCCCAGCATTTT. This translates into CASSEANSNQPQHF. V gene TRBV6-1 combines with J gene TRBJ1-5; D is unresolved. The CDR3 has 14 residues. The V gene lost 0 bases and the J gene lost 4 bases, with 7 bases spanning the gap. Per germline, CDR1 MNHNS and CDR2 SASEGT.

This clone was counted once. This chain uses TRBV7-3 with TRBJ2-2, with unresolved D. The CDR3 runs to 13 residues. The germline V gene encodes CDR1 SGHTA and CDR2 FQGTGA. Between the trimmed V and J ends, which lost 6 bases and 1 base, there was a span of 6 bases. The CDR3 DNA sequence: TGTGCCAGCAGTCAGCAGAACACCGGGGAGCTGTTTTTT. It specifies CASSQQNTGELFF.

The chain joins TRBV18 to TRBJ2-5; TRBD1 matches 10 bases. Germline loops: CDR1 KGHSH, CDR2 LQKENI. The J segment lost 2 bases and the V segment lost 4 bases, leaving 4 bases of the junction unmatched. CDR3 length: 15 amino acids. CDR3 DNA: TGTGCCAGCTCACGACAGGGGGCGGGACAAGAGACCCAGTACTTC. As protein: CASSRQGAGQETQYF.

The chain carries TRBV18 and TRBJ2-7; the D is unclear. Trimming took off 4 bases at V and 0 bases at J, with 10 bases between the two ends. Germline CDR1 is KGHSH and CDR2 is LQKENI. This CDR3 is built from 14 residues. The CDR3 spells CASSLHIGSYEQYF. The CDR3 bases are TGTGCCAGCTCACTTCACATCGGCTCCTACGAGCAGTACTTC.

V usage is TRBV7-8 and J usage is TRBJ2-2; 9 bases are shared with TRBD1. Trimming cost V 5 bases and J 3 bases; bases outside gene matches: 4. Germline CDR1 and CDR2: SGHVS and FQNEAQ. The CDR3 consists of 15 residues. The CDR3: CASSLRDRDTGELFF. The CDR3 DNA follows: TGTGCCAGCAGCCTAAGGGACAGGGACACCGGGGAGCTGTTTTTT. Filled out from reference TRBV7-8 and TRBJ2-2, the complete variable domain reads GAGVSQSPRYKVAKRGQDVALRCDPISGHVSLFWYQQALGQGPEFLTYFQNEAQLDKSGLPSDRFFAERPEGSVSTLKIQRTQQEDSAVYLCASSLRDRDTGELFFGEGSRLTVL.

The V gene is TRBV2, the J gene TRBJ2-1; 13 nucleotides agree with TRBD2. Germline CDR1 and CDR2: SNHLY and FYNNEI. CDR3 length: 15 amino acids. V was pared by 1 base and J by 10 bases, with 4 bases of the junction left unmatched. The CDR3 region is CASSEGTSGSLEQFF. The CDR3 bases are TGTGCCAGCAGTGAAGGGACTAGCGGGAGTTTGGAGCAGTTCTTC.

The chain has TRBV30 and TRBJ2-7, with D unresolved. This CDR3 contains 11 residues. Germline assignment: CDR1 GTSNPN and CDR2 SVGIG (reference sequence). V was trimmed by 1 base and J by 3 bases, leaving 4 bases between them. The CDR3 DNA reads as TGTGCCTGGAGTGGTATCTACGAGCAGTACTTC. Protein product: CAWSGIYEQYF.

This clone was seen once. The V and J genes are TRBV30 and TRBJ2-7; D possibly matches TRBD1 or TRBD2 (5 bases each). The V end lost 3 bases, the J end lost 6 bases, and 15 bases lay between the germline ends. The CDR3 covers 13 residues. Germline V lookup: CDR1 GTSNPN, CDR2 SVGIG (reference sequence). CDR3 nucleotide sequence: TGTGCCTGGAGGAGGGGTACAATCCCCGAGCAGTACTTC. It translates to CAWRRGTIPEQYF.